Sequencing of this T cell receptor beta chain was carried out in a study of blood T cells in healthy people across ages. The trim removed 6 bases at V and 7 bases at J, leaving 24 bases unmatched. The germline CDR1 and CDR2 sequences are MNHEY and SVGEGT. This CDR3 is 20 amino acids long. A second PCR, run for about 6 to 11 cycles, used a sample-barcoded 5' primer plus a J-beta primer mix. TCRdb processed the 5' RACE reads anew with MiXCR; each CDR3 protein has one entry. The sample includes fewer than 900,000 distinct CDR3 sequences, around 40% seen only once; the top ten take around a fifth. The sequenced sample consisted of blood. The V gene is TRBV6-2 or TRBV6-3, the J gene TRBJ2-1; 10 bases line up with TRBD2. This sequence originates from a woman aged 55 to 70 in good health. CDR3 sequence: CASSLRSEAGGYLSGNEQFF. The CDR3 DNA reads TGTGCCAGCAGCCTCCGGTCTGAAGCGGGAGGGTATCTCTCGGGGAATGAGCAGTTCTTC.